Listed below are T cell receptor beta chains from one sample, sequenced in a study of blood T cell repertoires in COVID-19. Using immunoSEQ multiplex PCR, the repertoire was profiled, and TCRdb retains in-frame clones only, with some absent. Of approximately 230,000 clones in the sample, 85% to 90% were seen once. The specimen sequenced was PBMCs or T cells enriched from blood (not recorded which). The receptors were gathered from a man between 35 and 55 years old who had recovered from COVID-19. CDR3s include the opening cysteine and the closing phenylalanine or tryptophan. The D gene is left open where the match is weak. Clone size, where shown, is once, few, many, or a class for clones that have expanded.

>-|TRBV7-2|-|TRBJ2-2
CASRGGADNTGELFF
TGTGCCAGCCGAGGGGGGGCCGATAACACCGGGGAGCTGTTTTTT
>-|TRBV5-1|-|TRBJ1-6
CASSLGSGNYNSPLHF
TGCGCCAGCAGCTTGGGTTCGGGGAACTATAATTCACCCCTCCACTTT
>-|TRBV5-5|-|TRBJ1-1
CASSLDWQGGKAFF
TGTGCCAGCAGCTTGGATTGGCAGGGCGGCAAAGCTTTCTTT
>-|TRBV27|-|TRBJ1-5
CASSKNRENQPQHF
TGTGCCAGCAGTAAAAACAGGGAAAATCAGCCCCAGCATTTT
>-|TRBV9|-|TRBJ1-2
CASSVQGRNYGYTF
TGTGCCAGCAGCGTCCAAGGGAGGAACTATGGCTACACCTTC
>-|TRBV30|-|TRBJ1-6
CALGEVFDSPLHF
TGTGCCCTAGGGGAAGTCTTTGATTCACCCCTCCACTTT
>few|TRBV9|-|TRBJ1-2
CASSRTENYGYTF
TGTGCCAGCAGCCGAACTGAGAACTATGGCTACACCTTC
>-|TRBV3-1/TRBV3-2|-|TRBJ1-2
CASSQDAGYYGYTF
TGTGCCAGCAGCCAAGACGCAGGGTACTATGGCTACACCTTC
>-|TRBV27|TRBD2|TRBJ2-1
CASSFTTSPNEQFF
TGTGCCAGCAGTTTCACGACTAGCCCCAATGAGCAGTTCTTC
>-|TRBV6-4|TRBD1|TRBJ1-2
CASSPGGSGYGYTF
TGTGCCAGCAGTCCAGGGGGCAGTGGCTATGGCTACACCTTC
>-|TRBV7-2|-|TRBJ2-3
CASSSTGGGTDTQYF
TGTGCCAGCAGCTCCACCGGGGGAGGCACAGATACGCAGTATTTT
>-|TRBV10-3|TRBD1|TRBJ2-1
CAISPRDSSYNEQFF
TGTGCCATCAGCCCCCGGGACAGCTCCTACAATGAGCAGTTCTTC
>-|TRBV18|TRBD2|TRBJ2-1
CATEIAGGYNEQFF
TGTGCCACCGAAATAGCGGGGGGTTACAATGAGCAGTTCTTC
>-|TRBV11-3|-|TRBJ2-3
CASSPTRGTDTQYF
TGTGCCAGCAGCCCAACGCGAGGCACAGATACGCAGTATTTT
>-|TRBV5-1|TRBD2|TRBJ2-5
CASSSLAGGETQYF
TGCGCCAGCAGCTCTTTAGCGGGAGGGGAGACCCAGTACTTC
>-|TRBV6-5|-|TRBJ2-1
CASRRVANEQFF
TGTGCCAGCAGGAGGGTAGCAAATGAGCAGTTCTTC
>-|TRBV4-2|-|TRBJ1-2
CASSQLQDYGYTF
TGTGCCAGCAGCCAATTACAGGACTATGGCTACACCTTC
>once|TRBV11-2|TRBD1|TRBJ2-5
CASRRVGQGMRETQYF
TGTGCCAGCAGGCGGGTAGGACAGGGTATGAGAGAGACCCAGTACTTC
>-|TRBV27|TRBD1|TRBJ1-2
CASSPEQGSAGGYTF
TGTGCCAGCAGTCCCGAACAGGGGTCTGCGGGCGGCTACACCTTC
>-|TRBV27|TRBD1|TRBJ1-1
CASSLGGTVNTEAFF
TGTGCCAGCAGTTTAGGGGGGACAGTCAACACTGAAGCTTTCTTT
>-|TRBV20-1|-|TRBJ2-7
CSALSGYEQYF
TGCAGTGCTCTAAGCGGATACGAGCAGTACTTC
>-|TRBV5-4|TRBD2|TRBJ2-1
CASSFDAGGSYNEQFF
TGTGCCAGCAGCTTTGACGCGGGAGGCTCCTACAATGAGCAGTTCTTC
>-|TRBV4-1|-|TRBJ2-5
CASSQDGRGQETQYF
TGCGCCAGCAGCCAAGATGGGAGGGGGCAAGAGACCCAGTACTTC
>-|TRBV19|-|TRBJ1-6
CASSSSPGGAASPLHF
TGTGCCAGTAGCTCATCCCCGGGCGGGGCGGCCTCACCCCTCCACTTT
>-|TRBV5-5|-|TRBJ1-2
CASSLAVRQPNYGYTF
TGTGCCAGCAGCTTGGCCGTAAGACAGCCTAACTATGGCTACACCTTC
>-|TRBV28|TRBD1|TRBJ1-3
CASSLWPGGLGNTIYF
TGTGCCAGCAGTTTATGGCCAGGGGGCCTTGGAAACACCATATATTTT
>-|TRBV2|-|TRBJ2-2
CASSEEQVGNTGELFF
TGTGCCAGCAGTGAAGAACAGGTCGGAAACACCGGGGAGCTGTTTTTT
>-|TRBV15|-|TRBJ1-5
CATSRGQQVQPQHF
TGTGCCACCAGCAGAGGTCAACAGGTACAGCCCCAGCATTTT
>-|TRBV4-3|TRBD1|TRBJ1-1
CASSQHPGQGADTEAFF
TGCGCCAGCAGCCAACACCCGGGACAGGGGGCGGACACTGAAGCTTTCTTT
>-|TRBV15|-|TRBJ1-5
CATSRDTPEGQPQHF
TGTGCCACCAGCAGAGATACACCGGAGGGCCAGCCCCAGCATTTT
>once|TRBV7-9|TRBD2|TRBJ2-7
CASSLLAGLHEQYF
TGTGCCAGCAGCTTACTAGCGGGTCTCCACGAGCAGTACTTC
>-|TRBV4-1|TRBD2|TRBJ2-5
CASSQALLAGALYQETQYF
TGCGCCAGCAGCCAGGCCCTACTAGCGGGAGCCCTGTACCAAGAGACCCAGTACTTC
>-|TRBV7-2|-|TRBJ2-5
CATTTLPAQGTQYF
TGTGCCACTACTACACTACCGGCCCAGGGAACCCAGTACTTC
>-|TRBV7-2|TRBD2|TRBJ2-7
CASSLGGRYEQYF
TGTGCCAGCAGCTTGGGCGGGAGGTACGAGCAGTACTTC
>-|TRBV6-6|-|TRBJ1-2
CASTLDTNYGYTF
TGTGCCAGCACCCTCGACACTAACTATGGCTACACCTTC
>-|TRBV7-6|-|TRBJ1-1
CASSRGGGNTEAFF
TGTGCCAGCAGCCGTGGGGGAGGGAACACTGAAGCTTTCTTT
>-|TRBV5-1|TRBD1|TRBJ1-5
CASSPSTGDNQPQHF
TGCGCCAGCAGCCCGTCGACAGGGGATAATCAGCCCCAGCATTTT
>-|TRBV27|-|TRBJ1-5
CASRNGGQPQHF
TGTGCCAGCAGGAACGGGGGGCAGCCCCAGCATTTT
>once|TRBV6-5|-|TRBJ1-2
CASSTRTSYNYGYTF
TGTGCCAGCAGTACCCGGACATCTTATAACTATGGCTACACCTTC
>-|TRBV6-5|-|TRBJ1-5
CEGRGGFCNQPQHF
TGCGAGGGGAGGGGAGGATTTTGCAATCAGCCCCAGCATTTT
>-|TRBV30|-|TRBJ1-1
CAWRTGTNTEAFF
TGTGCCTGGAGGACCGGGACAAACACTGAAGCTTTCTTT
>-|TRBV6-4|-|TRBJ2-1
CASSDSGGASYNEQFF
TGTGCCAGCAGTGACTCGGGCGGGGCCTCCTACAATGAGCAGTTCTTC
>-|TRBV9|TRBD2|TRBJ2-1
CASSPTSGRSGEQFF
TGTGCCAGCAGCCCGACTAGCGGGAGATCTGGTGAGCAGTTCTTC
>-|TRBV18|TRBD1|TRBJ1-2
CASSPGDRGFGYGYTF
TGTGCCAGCTCACCAGGGGACAGGGGGTTCGGCTATGGCTACACCTTC
>-|TRBV27|-|TRBJ1-2
CASSLSFFAGEYGYTF
TGTGCCAGCAGTTTAAGTTTTTTCGCGGGGGAGTATGGCTACACCTTC
>-|TRBV10-2|-|TRBJ1-6
CASSGQGNNSPLHF
TGCGCCAGCAGCGGGCAGGGGAATAATTCACCCCTCCACTTT
>-|TRBV9|-|TRBJ1-4
CASSVEAGAEKLFF
TGTGCCAGCAGCGTAGAGGCAGGGGCTGAAAAACTGTTTTTT
>-|TRBV21-1|-|TRBJ2-5
CASSKGGQGLGPKKRPQYF
TGTGCCAGCAGCAAAGGGGGACAGGGGCTAGGGCCCAAAAAGAGACCCCAGTACTTC
>-|TRBV18|-|TRBJ2-7
CASSPRAGSSYEQYF
TGTGCCAGCTCACCCCGGGCGGGGAGCTCCTACGAGCAGTACTTC
>once|TRBV7-8|TRBD1|TRBJ1-6
CASSDRDFRSPLHF
TGTGCCAGCAGCGACAGGGATTTCAGATCACCCCTCCACTTT
>-|TRBV7-9|-|TRBJ1-3
CASSLARAGAGNTIYF
TGTGCCAGCAGCTTAGCGAGGGCAGGGGCTGGAAACACCATATATTTT